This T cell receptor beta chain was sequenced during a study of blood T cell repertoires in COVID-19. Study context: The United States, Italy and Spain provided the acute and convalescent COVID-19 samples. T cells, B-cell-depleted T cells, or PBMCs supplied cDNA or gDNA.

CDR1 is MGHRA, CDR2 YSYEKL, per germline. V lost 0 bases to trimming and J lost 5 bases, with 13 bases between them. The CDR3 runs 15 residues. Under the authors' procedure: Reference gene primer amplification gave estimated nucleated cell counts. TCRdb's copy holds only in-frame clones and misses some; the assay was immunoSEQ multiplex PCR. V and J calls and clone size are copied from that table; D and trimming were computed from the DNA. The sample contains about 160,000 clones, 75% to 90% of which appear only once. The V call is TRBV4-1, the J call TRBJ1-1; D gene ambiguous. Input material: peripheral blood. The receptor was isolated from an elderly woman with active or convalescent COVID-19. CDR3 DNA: TGCGCCAGCAGCCAAGATCAACGGCCGGGGACTGAAGCTTTCTTT. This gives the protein CASSQDQRPGTEAFF.